Listed here is a single T cell receptor beta chain. Clones were read by immunoSEQ multiplex PCR, and TCRdb kept only the in-frame ones, dropping some. Among some 470,000 clones listed, 76% were seen once. The data belong to a study of shared clonotypes between healthy human individuals. V gave up 4 bases and J gave up 3 bases; unmatched junction bases: 7. The germline gives CDR1 WNHNN, CDR2 SYGVQD (reference sequence). The CDR3 is made up of 15 amino acids. This TCR was recovered from a woman in her forties in good health. Some clones in this sample may be carry-over from other donors' samples. The sequenced sample was PBMCs. The genes are TRBV10-1 and TRBJ2-3, with 7 bases matching TRBD2. The CDR3 region has the DNA TGCGCCAGCAGTGTGGGACTAAGCGCAACAGATACGCAGTATTTT. This codes for CASSVGLSATDTQYF.